Sequencing of this T cell receptor (beta chain) was carried out in a study of blood T cell repertoires in COVID-19. Study background: The United States, Italy and Spain supplied acute and convalescent COVID-19 samples. Nucleic acid was either cDNA or gDNA, and it came from T cells, B-cell-depleted T cells, or PBMCs.

The trim removed 10 bases at V and 3 bases at J, leaving 11 bases unmatched. Germline V CDR1 and CDR2: ENHRY, SYGVKD. The CDR3 has 14 amino acids. Methods used by the authors: The authors estimated nucleated cell counts from reference gene primer amplification. Profiling relied on immunoSEQ multiplex PCR, and the TCRdb table lists in-frame clones only, not all of them. D and trimming were read from the DNA, whereas the V and J calls and clone size are those reported in that table. The table includes some 220,000 clones, approximately 83% detected once. Input material: peripheral blood. The source of this sequence is a woman in her 30s who had recovered from COVID-19. This rearrangement joins TRBV10-3 to TRBJ2-7; TRBD2 matches at 8 bases. CDR3 loop: CATFGGERGYEQYF. For the CDR3, the DNA is TGTGCCACATTCGGGGGGGAGCGGGGCTACGAGCAGTACTTC.